This TCR beta chain was identified in a study of T-cell memory formation after mild COVID-19. TCRdb processed the 5' RACE reads anew with MiXCR; each CDR3 protein has one entry. The table shows approximately 12,000 distinct CDR3 sequences, with around 16% occurring only once. The CDR3 has 11 residues. Germline loops: CDR1 DFQATT, CDR2 SNEGSKA (reference sequence). There are many counts of this clonotype. The TCR comes from a man younger than 30 who had mild COVID-19 (a few samples of this study predate the infection). Cell type and time point are not known. Material for sequencing was PBMCs or a T cell subset sorted from them (not recorded which). V and J are TRBV20-1 and TRBJ1-2; no definite D call. The CDR3 protein is CNVLSDYGYTF. The DNA of the CDR3 is TGCAACGTACTCTCGGACTATGGCTACACCTTC.